This entry lists 3 T cell receptor beta chains sequenced from one sample in a study of blood T cells in healthy people across ages. With a J-beta primer mix and a sample-barcoded 5' primer, a second PCR ran about 6 to 11 cycles. Each CDR3 protein gets one entry after TCRdb re-called the 5' RACE reads with MiXCR. The table lists 800,000 to 1,300,000 distinct CDR3 sequences, 25% of them singletons, with around 0.75% in the top ten. This sample was also put to use in a study of T cells of mothers and their children.

The sequencing sample was made of blood. Receptors originate from a girl aged 2 to 9 in good health.

The CDR3 DNA reads TGCTCCGGGGAACTAGCCAAAAACATTCAGTACTTC. Protein: CSGELAKNIQYF. This chain uses TRBV20-1 with TRBJ2-4; the D gene is possibly TRBD2 (5 bases). Germline V CDR1 and CDR2: DFQATT, SNEGSKA (reference sequence). The CDR3 covers 12 residues.

The chain is built from TRBV20-1 and TRBJ2-5, with 9 bases aligning to TRBD2. The end of the DNA fits TRBJ2-1 better, so the J call may be wrong. This CDR3 has 17 residues. The germline gives CDR1 DFQATT, CDR2 SNEGSKA (reference sequence). The CDR3 bases are TGCAGTGCTTCATCCGGCCAAGCTAGCGGGAACGGTGGTGAGCAGTTCTTC. Protein: CSASSGQASGNGGEQFF.

Only a few counts were recorded for this clonotype. V is TRBV15 and J is TRBJ2-2; no reliable D call. The germline V gene has CDR1 LNHNV and CDR2 YYDKDF (reference sequence). V gave up 6 bases and J gave up 4 bases, with 9 bases separating them. The CDR3 extends over 13 amino acids. The CDR3 nucleotides read TGTGCCACCAGTCGTAGTGGCACCGGGGAGCTGTTTTTT. As protein: CATSRSGTGELFF.